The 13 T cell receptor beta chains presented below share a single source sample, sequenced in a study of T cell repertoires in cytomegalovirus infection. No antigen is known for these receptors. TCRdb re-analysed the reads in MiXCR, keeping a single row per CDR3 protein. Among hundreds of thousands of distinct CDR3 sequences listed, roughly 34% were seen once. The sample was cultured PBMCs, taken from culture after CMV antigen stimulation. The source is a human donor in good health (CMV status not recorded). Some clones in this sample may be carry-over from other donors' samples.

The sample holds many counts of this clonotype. For the CDR3, the DNA is TGTGCCAGCAGCACGACTAGCGGGAGTGAGCAGTACGTC. Translated, it gives CASSTTSGSEQYV. This chain joins TRBV7-2 and TRBJ2-7, with 12 bases matching TRBD2. Germline values: CDR1 SGHTA, CDR2 FQGNSA. This CDR3 is built from 13 residues. J gave up 7 bases and V 5 bases, and 3 bases lay outside the gene matches.

The CDR3 sequence is CASSLVIAVNEQYF. The CDR3 coding sequence is TGTGCCAGCAGCTTGGTAATAGCGGTAAACGAGCAGTACTTC. The chain uses TRBV5-6 and TRBJ2-7; perhaps TRBD2 as D (6 bases). The germline CDR1 and CDR2 sequences are SGHDT and YYEEEE. With 0 bases removed from V and 5 bases from J, the gap between germline ends came to 12 bases. The length of the CDR3 is 14 residues.

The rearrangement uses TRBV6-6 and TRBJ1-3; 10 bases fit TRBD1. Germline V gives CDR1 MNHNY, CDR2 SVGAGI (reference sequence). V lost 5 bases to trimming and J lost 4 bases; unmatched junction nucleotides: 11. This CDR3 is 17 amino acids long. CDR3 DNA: TGTGCCAGCAGTATCCGGGACAGGGGCGCCTTGGGAAACACCATATATTTT. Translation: CASSIRDRGALGNTIYF.

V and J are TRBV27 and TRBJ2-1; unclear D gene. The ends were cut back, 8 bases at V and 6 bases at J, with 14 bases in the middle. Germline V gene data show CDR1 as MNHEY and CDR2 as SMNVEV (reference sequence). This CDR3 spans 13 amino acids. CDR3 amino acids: CASRTGWGNEQFF. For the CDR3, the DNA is TGTGCCAGCCGAACCGGGTGGGGCAATGAGCAGTTCTTC.

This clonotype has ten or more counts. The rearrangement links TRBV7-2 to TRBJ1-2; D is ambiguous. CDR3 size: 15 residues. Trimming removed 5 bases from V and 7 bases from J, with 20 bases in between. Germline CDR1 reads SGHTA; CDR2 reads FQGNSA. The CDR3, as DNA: TGTGCCAGCAGCCCGTCGGGCGGTTATATCGGTGGCTACACCTTC. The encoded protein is CASSPSGGYIGGYTF.

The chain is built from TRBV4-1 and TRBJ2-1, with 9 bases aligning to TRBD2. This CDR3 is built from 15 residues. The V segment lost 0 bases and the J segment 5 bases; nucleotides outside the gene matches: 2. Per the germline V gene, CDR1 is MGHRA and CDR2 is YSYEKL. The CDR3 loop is CASSQELAGDNEQFF. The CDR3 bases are TGCGCCAGCAGCCAAGAACTAGCGGGTGACAATGAGCAGTTCTTC.

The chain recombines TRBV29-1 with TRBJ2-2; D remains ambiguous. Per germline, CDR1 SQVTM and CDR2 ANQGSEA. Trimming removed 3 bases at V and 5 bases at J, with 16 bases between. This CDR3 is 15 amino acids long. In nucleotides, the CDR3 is TGCAGCGTTGAGGTGAACGGGCGTGTAACCGGGGAGCTGTTTTTT. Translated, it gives CSVEVNGRVTGELFF.

The CDR3 region is CASMRGAPHTDTQYF. The DNA of the CDR3 is TGTGCCAGCATGAGGGGAGCCCCCCACACAGATACGCAGTATTTT. The chain recombines TRBV27 with TRBJ2-3; the D call may be TRBD1 or TRBD2 (5 bases each). The germline gives CDR1 MNHEY, CDR2 SMNVEV (reference sequence). Trimming left V 7 bases short and J 2 bases short, with 16 bases between. This CDR3 is 15 amino acids long.

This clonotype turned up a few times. The CDR3 region has the DNA TGTGCCAGTAGTATGATCGGGGTCTACCAAGAGACCCAGTACTTC. It specifies CASSMIGVYQETQYF. The V gene is TRBV19, the J gene TRBJ2-5; D is perhaps TRBD2 (5 bases). Germline loops: CDR1 LNHDA, CDR2 SQIVND (reference sequence). The ends were cut back, 3 bases at V and 0 bases at J, with 11 bases in the middle. CDR3 length: 15 residues.

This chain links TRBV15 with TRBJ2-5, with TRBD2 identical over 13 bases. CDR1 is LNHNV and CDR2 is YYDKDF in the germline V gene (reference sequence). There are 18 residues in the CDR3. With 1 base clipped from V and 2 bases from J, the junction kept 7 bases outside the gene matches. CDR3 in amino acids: CATSRGRLAGGYQETQYF. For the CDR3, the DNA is TGTGCCACCAGCAGAGGAAGACTAGCGGGAGGTTATCAAGAGACCCAGTACTTC.

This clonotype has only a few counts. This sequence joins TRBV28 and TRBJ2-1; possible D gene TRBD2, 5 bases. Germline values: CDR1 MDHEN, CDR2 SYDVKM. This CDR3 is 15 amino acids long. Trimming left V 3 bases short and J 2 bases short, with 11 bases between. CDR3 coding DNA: TGTGCCAGCAGTTTTAGGACTCGCCCCTACAATGAGCAGTTCTTC. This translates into CASSFRTRPYNEQFF.

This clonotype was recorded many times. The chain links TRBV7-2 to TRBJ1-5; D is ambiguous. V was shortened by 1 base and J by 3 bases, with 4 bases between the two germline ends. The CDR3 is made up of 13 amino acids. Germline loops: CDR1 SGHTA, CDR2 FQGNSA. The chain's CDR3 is CASSLENNQPQHF. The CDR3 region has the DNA TGTGCCAGCAGCTTAGAGAACAATCAGCCCCAGCATTTT.

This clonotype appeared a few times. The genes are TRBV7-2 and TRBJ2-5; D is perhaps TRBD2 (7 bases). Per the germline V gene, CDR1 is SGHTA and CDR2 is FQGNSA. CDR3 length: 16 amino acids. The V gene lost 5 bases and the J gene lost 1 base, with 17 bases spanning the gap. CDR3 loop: CASSLRGGGIQETQYF. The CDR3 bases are TGTGCCAGCAGCCTAAGGGGGGGAGGAATCCAAGAGACCCAGTACTTC.